This T cell receptor beta chain was obtained from a study of shared clonotypes between healthy human individuals. The naive CD8 fraction comprised CD45RO-negative cells positively selected for CCR7 and excluded terminally differentiated effector memory CD45RA+ cells. Overall study results and limits: Sample collection involved blood only; tissue repertoires are likely different.

On this clone itself: Its antigen is still unknown.

Generated by immunoSEQ multiplex PCR, the TCRdb table keeps only in-frame clones and is missing some. Among approximately 2,200,000 clones listed, about 92% were seen once. What was sequenced was naive CD8+ T cells from PBMCs. This clonotype was obtained from a man in his late teens or twenties in good health. Some clones in this sample may be carry-over from other donors' samples.

Written as DNA, the CDR3 is TGTGCCAGCGGGACAGAGATTTTAGATACGCAGTATTTT. It translates to CASGTEILDTQYF. This chain connects TRBV2 to TRBJ2-3; 7 bases line up with TRBD1. The CDR3 is 13 residues long. V dropped 8 bases and J dropped 5; count of bases not matched to a gene: 7. In germline, CDR1 is SNHLY, CDR2 FYNNEI.